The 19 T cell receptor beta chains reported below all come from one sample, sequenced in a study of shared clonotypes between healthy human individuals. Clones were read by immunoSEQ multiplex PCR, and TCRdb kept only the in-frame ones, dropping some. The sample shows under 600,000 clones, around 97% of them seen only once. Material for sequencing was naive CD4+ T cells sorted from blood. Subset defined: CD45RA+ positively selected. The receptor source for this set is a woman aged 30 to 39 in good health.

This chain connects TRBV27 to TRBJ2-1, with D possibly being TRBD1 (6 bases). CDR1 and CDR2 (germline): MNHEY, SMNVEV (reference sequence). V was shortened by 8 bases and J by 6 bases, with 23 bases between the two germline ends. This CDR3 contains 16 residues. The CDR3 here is CASVGRGTRSINEQFF. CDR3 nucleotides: TGTGCCAGCGTAGGTCGTGGGACAAGATCGATCAATGAGCAGTTCTTC.

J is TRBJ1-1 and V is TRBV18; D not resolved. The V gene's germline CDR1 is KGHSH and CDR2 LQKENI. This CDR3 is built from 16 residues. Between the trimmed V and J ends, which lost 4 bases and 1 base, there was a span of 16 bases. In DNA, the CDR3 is TGTGCCAGCTCACAAAACCCACCGGGAGAGAACACTGAAGCTTTCTTT. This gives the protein CASSQNPPGENTEAFF.

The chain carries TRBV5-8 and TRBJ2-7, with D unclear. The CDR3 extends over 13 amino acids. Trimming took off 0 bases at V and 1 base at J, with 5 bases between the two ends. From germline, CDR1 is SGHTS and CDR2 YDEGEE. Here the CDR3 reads CASSLASSYEQYF. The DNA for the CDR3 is TGTGCCAGCAGCTTGGCATCTTCCTACGAGCAGTACTTC.

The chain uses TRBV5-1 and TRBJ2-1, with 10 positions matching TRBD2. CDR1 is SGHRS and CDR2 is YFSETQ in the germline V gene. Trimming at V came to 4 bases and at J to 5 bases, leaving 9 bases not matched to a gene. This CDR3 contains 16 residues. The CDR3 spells CASSTSSGSGNNEQFF. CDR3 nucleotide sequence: TGCGCCAGCAGCACATCTAGCGGGAGCGGCAACAATGAGCAGTTCTTC.

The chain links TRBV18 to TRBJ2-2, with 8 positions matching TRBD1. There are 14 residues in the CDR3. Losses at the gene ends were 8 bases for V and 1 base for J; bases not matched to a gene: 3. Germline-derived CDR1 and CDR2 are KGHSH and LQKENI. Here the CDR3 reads CASTGQENTGELFF. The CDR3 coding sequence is TGTGCCAGCACGGGACAGGAGAACACCGGGGAGCTGTTTTTT.

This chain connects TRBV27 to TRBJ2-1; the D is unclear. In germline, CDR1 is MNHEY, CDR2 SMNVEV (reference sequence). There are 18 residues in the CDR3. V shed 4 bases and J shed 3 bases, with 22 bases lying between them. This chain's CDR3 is CASSSPAARLGNYNEQFF. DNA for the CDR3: TGTGCCAGCAGTTCCCCGGCGGCCCGCTTAGGTAACTACAATGAGCAGTTCTTC.

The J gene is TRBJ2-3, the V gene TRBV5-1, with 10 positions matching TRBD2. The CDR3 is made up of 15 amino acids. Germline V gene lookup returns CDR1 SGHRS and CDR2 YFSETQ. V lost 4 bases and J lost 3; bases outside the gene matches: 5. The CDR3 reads CASSPSGSWTDTQYF. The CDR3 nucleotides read TGCGCCAGCAGCCCTAGCGGGAGTTGGACAGATACGCAGTATTTT.

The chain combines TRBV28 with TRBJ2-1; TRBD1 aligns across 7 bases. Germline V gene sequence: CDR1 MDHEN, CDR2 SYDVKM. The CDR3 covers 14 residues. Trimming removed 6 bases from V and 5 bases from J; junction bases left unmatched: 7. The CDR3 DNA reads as TGTGCCAGCAGCCTCCCGACAGGGAACAATGAGCAGTTCTTC. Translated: CASSLPTGNNEQFF.

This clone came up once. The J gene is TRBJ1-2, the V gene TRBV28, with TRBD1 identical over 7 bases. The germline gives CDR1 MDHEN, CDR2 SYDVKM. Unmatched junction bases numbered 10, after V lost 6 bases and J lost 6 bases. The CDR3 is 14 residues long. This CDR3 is CASRTTTGLDGYTF. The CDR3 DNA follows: TGTGCCAGCAGAACAACGACAGGGTTGGATGGCTACACCTTC.

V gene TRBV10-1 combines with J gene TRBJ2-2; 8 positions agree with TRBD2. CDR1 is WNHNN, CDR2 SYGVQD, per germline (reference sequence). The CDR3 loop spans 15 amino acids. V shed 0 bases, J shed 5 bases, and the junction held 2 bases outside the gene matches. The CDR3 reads CASSESSGGTGELFF. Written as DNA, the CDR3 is TGCGCCAGCAGTGAGTCATCGGGAGGGACCGGGGAGCTGTTTTTT.

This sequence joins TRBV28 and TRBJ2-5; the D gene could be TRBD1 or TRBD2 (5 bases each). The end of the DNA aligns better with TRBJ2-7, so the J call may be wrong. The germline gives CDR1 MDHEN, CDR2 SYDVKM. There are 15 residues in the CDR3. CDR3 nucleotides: TGTGCCAGCAGGCCTCCCGGGACCCCGGCGCACGAGCAGTACTTC. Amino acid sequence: CASRPPGTPAHEQYF.

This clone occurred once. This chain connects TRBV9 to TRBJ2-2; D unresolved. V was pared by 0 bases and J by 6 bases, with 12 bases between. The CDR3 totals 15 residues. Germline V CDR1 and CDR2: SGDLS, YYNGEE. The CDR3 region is CASSVEMMGSGELFF. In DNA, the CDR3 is TGTGCCAGCAGCGTAGAAATGATGGGATCCGGGGAGCTGTTTTTT. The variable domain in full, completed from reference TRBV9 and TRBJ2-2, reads DSGVTQTPKHLITATGQRVTLRCSPRSGDLSVYWYQQSLDQGLQFLIQYYNGEERAKGNILERFSAQQFPDLHSELNLSSLELGDSALYFCASSVEMMGSGELFFGEGSRLTVL.

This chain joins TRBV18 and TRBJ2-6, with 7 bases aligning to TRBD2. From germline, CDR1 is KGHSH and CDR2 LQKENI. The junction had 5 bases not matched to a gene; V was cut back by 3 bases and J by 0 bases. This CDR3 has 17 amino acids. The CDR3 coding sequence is TGTGCCAGCTCACCCCTTCTAGCGGACTCTGGGGCCAACGTCCTGACTTTC. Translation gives CASSPLLADSGANVLTF.

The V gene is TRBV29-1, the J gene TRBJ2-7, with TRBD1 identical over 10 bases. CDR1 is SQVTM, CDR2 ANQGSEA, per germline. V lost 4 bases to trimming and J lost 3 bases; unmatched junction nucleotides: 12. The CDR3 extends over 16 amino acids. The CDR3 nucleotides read TGCAGCGTTGGGACCAGACAGGGGGCGCGAAACTACGAGCAGTACTTC. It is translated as CSVGTRQGARNYEQYF.

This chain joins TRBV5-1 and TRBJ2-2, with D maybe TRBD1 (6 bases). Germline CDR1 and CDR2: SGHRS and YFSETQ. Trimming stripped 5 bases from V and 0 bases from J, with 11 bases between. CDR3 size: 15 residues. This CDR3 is CASRLAGANTGELFF. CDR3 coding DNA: TGCGCCAGCAGACTTGCAGGGGCGAACACCGGGGAGCTGTTTTTT.

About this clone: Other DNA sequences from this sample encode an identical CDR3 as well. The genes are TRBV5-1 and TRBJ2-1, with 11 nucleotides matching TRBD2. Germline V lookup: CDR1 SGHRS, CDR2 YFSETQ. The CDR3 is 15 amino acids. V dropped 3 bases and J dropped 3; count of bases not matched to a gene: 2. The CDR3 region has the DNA TGCGCCAGCAGCTCAACTAGCGGGAGCTACAATGAGCAGTTCTTC. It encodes CASSSTSGSYNEQFF.

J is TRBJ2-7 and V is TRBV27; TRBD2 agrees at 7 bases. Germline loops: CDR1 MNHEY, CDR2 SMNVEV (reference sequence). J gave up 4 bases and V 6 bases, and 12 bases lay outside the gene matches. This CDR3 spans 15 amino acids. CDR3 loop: CASRTRWDYSYEQYF. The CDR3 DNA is TGTGCCAGCAGAACAAGGTGGGACTACTCATACGAGCAGTACTTC.

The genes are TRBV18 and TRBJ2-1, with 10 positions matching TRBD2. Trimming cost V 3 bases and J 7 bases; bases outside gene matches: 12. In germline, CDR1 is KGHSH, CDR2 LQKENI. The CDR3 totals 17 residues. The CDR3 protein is CASSPTGLAGDRNEQFF. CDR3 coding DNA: TGTGCCAGCTCACCCACGGGGCTAGCGGGAGATCGTAATGAGCAGTTCTTC.

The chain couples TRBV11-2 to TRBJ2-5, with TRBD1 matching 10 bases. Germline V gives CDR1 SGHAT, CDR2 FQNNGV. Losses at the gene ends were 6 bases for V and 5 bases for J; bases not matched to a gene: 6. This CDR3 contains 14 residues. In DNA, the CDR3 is TGTGCCAGCAGGTCGACAGGGGGCCCGGAGACCCAGTACTTC. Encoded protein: CASRSTGGPETQYF.